Sequencing of this T cell receptor (beta chain) was carried out in a study of early T cells in non-severe SARS-CoV-2 infection. MiXCR, applied by TCRdb to the 5' RACE reads, yields one record per CDR3 protein. Among about 50,000 distinct CDR3 sequences, less than 9.5% were seen once, and the ten largest hold about 5.4%. There are a few counts of this clonotype. As yet, its antigen is unknown. V shed 4 bases and J shed 0 bases, with 10 bases lying between them. Germline CDR1 SQVTM, CDR2 ANQGSEA. The CDR3 is 13 amino acids. General study results and limits: Using VDJdb, the matching emphasized anti-spike CD8 responses while missing private and CD4 specificities.

The sequence came from an adult who was a healthcare worker with PCR-confirmed SARS-CoV-2 infection or an uninfected control (not recorded which). V is TRBV29-1 and J is TRBJ2-7, with D tentatively TRBD1 (5 bases). Source: whole blood, taken at baseline. In DNA form, the CDR3 reads TGCAGCGTTGCAGGGATCAACTCCTACGAGCAGTACTTC. This translates into CSVAGINSYEQYF.